Each of the 27 T cell receptor beta chains below was sequenced from the same sample in a study of PD-1 blockade in classical Hodgkin lymphoma. Noted time point: newly diagnosed, previously untreated cHL patient sample. The assay was immunoSEQ multiplex PCR, and TCRdb's table has in-frame clones only and misses some. This repertoire shows 17,000 or so clones, approximately 90% found once; its top ten account for roughly 3.6%. The material sequenced was peripheral blood mononuclear cells (PBMCs). All receptors derive from a human donor with classical Hodgkin lymphoma.

This sequence joins TRBV11-2 and TRBJ1-2; a weak D match, TRBD1 (6 bases). The V end lost 0 bases, the J end lost 12 bases, and 17 bases lay between the germline ends. CDR3 length: 14 amino acids. Germline V gene lookup returns CDR1 SGHAT and CDR2 FQNNGV. CDR3 sequence reads: CASSLDQRVGGHTF. As DNA, the CDR3 is TGTGCCAGCAGCTTAGATCAACGGGTGGGGGGCCACACCTTC.

The rearrangement links TRBV11-2 to TRBJ2-2, with D tentatively TRBD2 (5 bases). This CDR3 is built from 15 residues. V lost 5 bases, J lost 3 bases, and 13 bases lay in between. Germline V gene lookup returns CDR1 SGHAT and CDR2 FQNNGV. CDR3: CASSVATGYTGELFF. CDR3 sequence (DNA): TGTGCCAGCAGCGTAGCGACGGGATACACCGGGGAGCTGTTTTTT.

This sequence joins TRBV28 and TRBJ2-4, with D possibly being TRBD1 or TRBD2 (5 bases each). This CDR3 has 13 amino acids. Germline V gene data show CDR1 as MDHEN and CDR2 as SYDVKM. V lost 8 bases to trimming and J lost 8 bases, with 16 bases between them. The DNA for the CDR3 is TGTGCCAGCGGGACCGGGTATCAAGACATTCAGTACTTC. Translation gives CASGTGYQDIQYF.

The rearrangement uses TRBV28 and TRBJ1-4; D not resolved. CDR1 is MDHEN, CDR2 SYDVKM, per germline. The CDR3 loop spans 17 amino acids. V was shortened by 5 bases and J by 7 bases, with 23 bases between the two germline ends. The CDR3 nucleotides read TGTGCCAGCAGTCAACCGGCAGGCCGGGGTCGGGGTGAAAAACTGTTTTTT. This codes for CASSQPAGRGRGEKLFF.

For this clone: A junction boundary mismatches the germline segment, possibly from a read error. The CDR3 DNA follows: TGTGCCAGTAGTACTACAGGGGGCAAACAGCCCCAGCATTTT. The encoded protein is CASSTTGGKQPQHF. The chain is built from TRBV19 and TRBJ1-5; 9 nucleotides agree with TRBD1. This CDR3 has 14 residues. Germline V CDR1 and CDR2: LNHDA, SQIVND (reference sequence).

The J gene is TRBJ2-7, the V gene TRBV18; the D gene is possibly TRBD2 (5 bases). The V end lost 4 bases, the J end lost 2 bases, and 18 bases lay between the germline ends. Germline V lookup: CDR1 KGHSH, CDR2 LQKENI. The CDR3 has 16 amino acids. CDR3 region: CASSLLSGSRTYEQYF. The CDR3 bases are TGTGCCAGCTCACTACTAAGCGGATCTCGGACCTACGAGCAGTACTTC.

The CDR3: CASTGQGINGYTF. For the CDR3, the DNA is TGTGCCAGCACGGGACAGGGGATTAATGGCTACACCTTC. The chain links TRBV2 to TRBJ1-2; 10 nucleotides line up with TRBD1. The CDR3 has 13 amino acids. Germline V gene data show CDR1 as SNHLY and CDR2 as FYNNEI. Trimming removed 7 bases from V and 6 bases from J; junction bases left unmatched: 5.

The chain has TRBV18 and TRBJ1-1; no firm D call. Looked up from germline, CDR1 is KGHSH and CDR2 is LQKENI. The CDR3 is made up of 14 amino acids. V dropped 6 bases and J dropped 1 base, with 12 bases sitting between them. The CDR3 region has the DNA TGTGCCAGCTCTACCACCGGGAGGAACACTGAAGCTTTCTTT. It specifies CASSTTGRNTEAFF.

The chain joins TRBV28 to TRBJ1-2, with a tentative D call TRBD1 (5 bases). Germline CDR1 and CDR2: MDHEN and SYDVKM. The CDR3 sequence is 14 residues long. V was cut by 6 bases and J by 2 bases, with 13 bases left in between. The CDR3 bases are TGTGCCAGCAGGGAAGGGACGGGAAACTATGGCTACACCTTC. It encodes CASREGTGNYGYTF.

This clone was observed a single time. The chain recombines TRBV4-2 with TRBJ2-1; D call uncertain. The CDR3 consists of 16 residues. Deletions cut 0 bases from V and 1 base from J, with 10 bases between. Germline V gene lookup returns CDR1 LGHNA and CDR2 YNFKEQ. The chain's CDR3 is CASSQDRAVSYNEQFF. CDR3 nucleotide sequence: TGTGCCAGCAGCCAAGATCGGGCGGTTTCCTACAATGAGCAGTTCTTC.

CDR3 nucleotides: TGTGCCAGCAGCGCAAGGGGGAAAGGTGCAACTAATGAAAAACTGTTTTTT. Protein sequence: CASSARGKGATNEKLFF. The V gene is TRBV21-1, the J gene TRBJ1-4; TRBD1 is the table's D call and was not checked against the DNA. TRBV21-1 is tagged as a pseudogene. CDR3 length: 17 residues.

The CDR3 nucleotides read TGCAGCGTTGGGATGAGGGGAGCGAACACCGGGGAGCTGTTTTTT. This translates into CSVGMRGANTGELFF. This rearrangement joins TRBV29-1 to TRBJ2-2, with D perhaps assigned TRBD1 or TRBD2 (5 bases each). V dropped 4 bases and J dropped 0 bases, with 12 bases sitting between them. The CDR3 has 15 residues. Germline assignment: CDR1 SQVTM and CDR2 ANQGSEA.

The rearrangement uses TRBV2 and TRBJ2-1; D might be TRBD1 or TRBD2, each matching 6 bases. CDR3 length equals 14 residues. Germline V gene data show CDR1 as SNHLY and CDR2 as FYNNEI. The V end was cut by 10 bases, the J end by 7 bases, with 20 bases between. The CDR3 DNA follows: TGTGCCACCACTGAGGGGGGAGGAGAAAATGAGCAGTTCTTC. It codes for CATTEGGGENEQFF.

The V and J genes are TRBV7-2 and TRBJ2-1; tentatively, D is TRBD2 (6 bases). Germline V lookup: CDR1 SGHTA, CDR2 FQGNSA. V lost 1 base to trimming and J lost 7 bases, with 17 bases between them. The CDR3 has 16 residues. The CDR3 coding sequence is TGTGCCAGCAGCTTAGGAGGGACTCAGGTTTTTAATGAGCAGTTCTTC. Its translation: CASSLGGTQVFNEQFF.

This clone was seen a single time. V gene TRBV7-8 combines with J gene TRBJ2-3; D gene unclear. V lost 2 bases and J 4 bases, leaving 1 base between the germline ends. The CDR3 is 11 amino acids. The germline V gene has CDR1 SGHVS and CDR2 FQNEAQ. The CDR3 here is CASSLSDTQYF. The CDR3 nucleotides are TGTGCCAGCAGCTTATCAGATACGCAGTATTTT.

The chain couples TRBV7-3 to TRBJ2-1, with TRBD2 matching 8 bases. Germline V gene data show CDR1 as SGHTA and CDR2 as FQGTGA. The CDR3 loop spans 17 amino acids. Unmatched junction bases numbered 6, after V lost 1 base and J lost 1 base. In DNA form, the CDR3 reads TGTGCCAGCAGCTTAAACCCGGGACTAGTTTCCTACAATGAGCAGTTCTTC. Translating it yields CASSLNPGLVSYNEQFF. Combining the CDR3 with reference TRBV7-3 and TRBJ2-1 gives the whole variable domain GAGVSQTPSNKVTEKGKYVELRCDPISGHTALYWYRQSLGQGPEFLIYFQGTGAADDSGLPNDRFFAVRPEGSVSTLKIQRTERGDSAVYLCASSLNPGLVSYNEQFFGPGTRLTVL.

This chain connects TRBV30 to TRBJ1-6; the match to TRBD1 covers 7 bases. J was trimmed by 4 bases and V by 1 base; bases with no gene match: 4. The CDR3 totals 15 residues. CDR1 is GTSNPN and CDR2 is SVGIG in the germline V gene (reference sequence). CDR3 protein: CAWSAPGQYNSPLHF. In DNA form, the CDR3 reads TGTGCCTGGAGTGCCCCGGGACAGTATAATTCACCCCTCCACTTT.

This clone was observed a single time. The J gene is TRBJ2-3, the V gene TRBV29-1; D is possibly TRBD2 (5 bases). Germline V gives CDR1 SQVTM, CDR2 ANQGSEA. Trimming left V 3 bases short and J 4 bases short, with 11 bases between. CDR3 size: 13 residues. The CDR3 region has the DNA TGCAGCGTTGATCGGGGAGACGCAGATACGCAGTATTTT. Translated, it gives CSVDRGDADTQYF.

J is TRBJ1-4 and V is TRBV4-1; D perhaps matches TRBD1 (5 bases). CDR1 and CDR2 from the germline V gene are MGHRA and YSYEKL. V lost 5 bases, J lost 7 bases, and 14 bases lay in between. This CDR3 has 14 amino acids. CDR3 sequence (DNA): TGCGCCAGCAGCTTGAGCCACGGGGGTGAAAAACTGTTTTTT. Its translation: CASSLSHGGEKLFF.

The chain recombines TRBV4-3 with TRBJ2-3; D is perhaps TRBD2 (5 bases). This CDR3 is built from 14 residues. Germline CDR1 reads LGHNA; CDR2 reads YSLEER. V was shortened by 4 bases and J by 5 bases, with 13 bases between the two germline ends. The CDR3 sequence: CASSPERIQDTQYF. CDR3 DNA sequence: TGCGCCAGCAGCCCCGAGCGGATTCAAGATACGCAGTATTTT.

This clone was found a few times. V and J are TRBV28 and TRBJ1-4; the match to TRBD1 covers 7 bases. CDR1 and CDR2 from the germline V gene are MDHEN and SYDVKM. J gave up 4 bases and V 6 bases, and 8 bases lay outside the gene matches. This CDR3 has 15 residues. In DNA, the CDR3 is TGTGCCAGCAGCTCGGGGGACAGAGATAATGAAAAACTGTTTTTT. Amino acids: CASSSGDRDNEKLFF. Combining the CDR3 with reference TRBV28 and TRBJ1-4 gives the whole variable domain DVKVTQSSRYLVKRTGEKVFLECVQDMDHENMFWYRQDPGLGLRLIYFSYDVKMKEKGDIPEGYSVSREKKERFSLILESASTNQTSMYLCASSSGDRDNEKLFFGSGTQLSVL.

The J gene is TRBJ1-5, the V gene TRBV28; 10 bases are a match to TRBD1. There are 19 residues in the CDR3. The trim removed 5 bases at V and 2 bases at J, leaving 15 bases unmatched. Germline-derived CDR1 and CDR2 are MDHEN and SYDVKM. The CDR3 region has the DNA TGTGCCAGCAGTAGAATGGCGGGACAGGGGATAATTGGCAATCAGCCCCAGCATTTT. Translating gives CASSRMAGQGIIGNQPQHF.

This chain uses TRBV7-9 with TRBJ2-7; D not resolved. The germline V and J ends were trimmed by 3 bases and 4 bases, with 7 bases remaining between them. CDR1 SEHNR and CDR2 FQNEAQ come from the germline V gene (reference sequence). The CDR3 contains 12 residues. In DNA, the CDR3 is TGTGCCAGCAGCTTCGAAATGTACGAGCAGTACTTC. Translating gives CASSFEMYEQYF.

A single count supports this clone. V usage is TRBV7-2 and J usage is TRBJ2-7; D is unresolved. The germline gives CDR1 SGHTA, CDR2 FQGNSA. The CDR3 has 14 amino acids. V lost 1 base to trimming and J lost 0 bases, with 7 bases between them. The CDR3 loop reads CASSLDTISYEQYF. The DNA for the CDR3 is TGTGCCAGCAGCTTAGATACGATCTCCTACGAGCAGTACTTC.

CDR3 residues: CASSQNTGTYSNQPQHF. The CDR3 nucleotides read TGTGCCAGCAGTCAAAACACAGGGACTTATAGCAATCAGCCCCAGCATTTT. The genes are TRBV7-9 and TRBJ1-5; a weak D match, TRBD1 (6 bases). Germline V gives CDR1 SEHNR, CDR2 FQNEAQ (reference sequence). The CDR3 consists of 17 residues. Trimming stripped 6 bases from V and 0 bases from J, with 18 bases between.

The rearrangement joins TRBV4-3 to TRBJ2-3; TRBD1 is a possible D gene (6 bases). Germline lookup yields CDR1 LGHNA and CDR2 YSLEER. The CDR3 runs to 16 residues. V was shortened by 0 bases and J by 1 base, with 11 bases between the two germline ends. The CDR3 loop is CASSQEGTRGTDTQYF. The CDR3 DNA is TGCGCCAGCAGCCAAGAGGGGACACGGGGCACAGATACGCAGTATTTT.

This sequence joins TRBV18 and TRBJ2-7; TRBD1 matches at 8 bases. This CDR3 is 16 amino acids long. Trimming at V came to 4 bases and at J to 6 bases, leaving 14 bases not matched to a gene. CDR1 is KGHSH, CDR2 LQKENI, per germline. CDR3 coding DNA: TGTGCCAGCTCACTCTCCAGGGGGCGCATAGAAAGCGAGCAGTACTTC. The encoded protein is CASSLSRGRIESEQYF.